The source of this T cell receptor beta chain is a study of shared clonotypes between healthy human individuals. Sequencing was at deep level. Measured with immunoSEQ multiplex PCR; TCRdb has only the in-frame clones, and not every one. The sample has 2 million to 2.5 million clones, more than 85% seen once. The CDR3 has 15 residues. Trimming took 3 bases from V and 15 from J, leaving 24 bases between them. The V gene's germline CDR1 is MDHEN and CDR2 SYDVKM. The donor cohort consisted entirely of Caucasian adults residing in Nashville, Tennessee. CD4+ cell separation produced CD45RA+ naive and CD45RA-negative memory subsets.

Source material: naive CD4+ T cells from PBMCs. The subset was: CD45RA+ positively selected. This chain links TRBV28 with TRBJ2-1; no firm D call. The receptor was isolated from a young man in good health. Some clones in this sample may be carry-over from other donors' samples. CDR3 protein: CASSLKFARSTVGFF. CDR3 sequence (DNA): TGTGCCAGCAGTTTGAAGTTCGCGCGATCCACGGTGGGGTTCTTC.